This T cell receptor beta chain comes out of a study of persistence of HIV-infected CD4 T cells. Study-wide findings and caveats: TCRbeta richness was lower in CMV- and Gag-responding cells than in anti-CD3/anti-CD28-responding cells. Rare CMV-responding cells carrying HIV-1 proviruses were not analyzed separately for TCR.

Sequencing used immunoSEQ version 4 in survey mode. Clones were sequenced by immunoSEQ multiplex PCR, and TCRdb holds only the in-frame ones, with some missing. Here the sample spans roughly 41,000 clones, about 91% being singletons. With regard to this clone: Its antigen is not known.

The germline CDR1 and CDR2 sequences are SGHTA and FQGNSA. There are 17 residues in the CDR3. Unmatched junction bases numbered 15, after V lost 5 bases and J lost 3 bases. Nonspecific anti-CD3/anti-CD28 bead stimulation represents the broad CD4+ T cell repertoire. Sorting selected CD4+ T cells upregulating both CD40 ligand and CD69. Before stimulation, PBMCs underwent CD8+ T cell depletion. The chain recombines TRBV7-2 with TRBJ2-7; 8 nucleotides agree with TRBD1. This specimen consisted of CD4+ T cells sorted from PBMCs after approximately 19-hour stimulation, obtained from a patient who received antiretroviral therapy. The TCR sequence derives from an adult man with HIV who was CMV-seropositive. The CDR3 DNA is TGTGCCAGCAGCCCTCAGCCAGGGGGCGTATCCGGCTACGAGCAGTACTTC. Its protein is CASSPQPGGVSGYEQYF. Together with reference TRBV7-2 and TRBJ2-7, the CDR3 gives the full variable domain: GAGVSQSPSNKVTEKGKDVELRCDPISGHTALYWYRQSLGQGLEFLIYFQGNSAPDKSGLPSDRFSAERTGGSVSTLTIQRTQQEDSAVYLCASSPQPGGVSGYEQYFGPGTRLTVT.